This T cell receptor beta chain emerged from a study of long-term antiretroviral therapy in people with HIV. Study context: It was about a decade after the earliest samples that the 2015 immediate-ART recommendation appeared.

Study outcomes and limitations: Pre-ART expanded clones dominated the repertoire at every time point. Transplant donor controls retained higher diversity, though diversity increased after ART.

People in the study who had HIV all got their treatment in the United States. Run at survey level, the immunoSEQ assay was version v3.0. Using immunoSEQ multiplex PCR, the repertoire was profiled, and TCRdb retains in-frame clones only, with some absent. The table shows about 9,200 clones, with 60% to 85% occurring only once. The CDR3 covers 14 residues. Germline V gene sequence: CDR1 MGHRA, CDR2 YSYEKL. The germline V and J ends were trimmed by 5 bases and 4 bases, with 14 bases remaining between them. To note about this clone: Its antigen is unidentified.

The sequencing used unsorted PBMCs, collected 1.8 years before starting antiretroviral therapy. The chain combines TRBV4-1 with TRBJ2-5; D might be TRBD2 (5 bases). The clonotype originates from a man aged 40-49 years with HIV. In DNA form, the CDR3 reads TGCGCCAGCAGCGAACTTGGAGGTCGAGAGACCCAGTACTTC. It is translated as CASSELGGRETQYF.